Listed below are T cell receptor beta chains from one sample, sequenced in a study of Ad26.COV2.S vaccination and SARS-CoV-2 variants. Produced via immunoSEQ multiplex PCR; TCRdb's table is partial and in-frame only. The sample carries about 350,000 clones, roughly nine tenths recorded once. Sequenced material: peripheral blood, taken in a trial of Ad26.COV2.S vaccine versus placebo. The receptors were sampled from a person aged 18-60 years who received the Ad26.COV2.S COVID-19 vaccine or a placebo. Both conserved end residues are part of each CDR3. A D gene is named only where the DNA matches it firmly. Some rows mark clone size as missing; the rest say once, few, many or name a class of expanded clone.

j_call d_call v_call clone_size cdr3_length cdr3_aa cdr3_nt
TRBJ1-5 NA TRBV6-4 NA 13 CASSGSSNQPQHF TGTGCCAGCAGTGGTAGCAGCAATCAGCCCCAGCATTTT
TRBJ2-3 NA TRBV11-3 NA 16 CASSLLAGARTDTQYF TGTGCCAGCAGCTTACTCGCGGGGGCCCGCACAGATACGCAGTATTTT
TRBJ2-3 NA TRBV6-4 once 14 CASSVSGSTDTQYF TGTGCCAGCAGTGTCTCGGGTAGCACAGATACGCAGTATTTT
TRBJ1-5 NA TRBV4-3 NA 15 CASSQELGYGQPQHF TGCGCCAGCAGCCAAGAATTGGGGTACGGTCAGCCCCAGCATTTT
TRBJ2-2 NA TRBV28 NA 16 CASTTRERSYTGELFF TGTGCCAGCACCACACGGGAGCGTTCCTACACCGGGGAGCTGTTTTTT
TRBJ2-5 TRBD2 TRBV7-2 NA 15 CASSPGTSFVETQYF TGTGCCAGCAGCCCCGGGACTAGCTTCGTGGAGACCCAGTACTTC
TRBJ1-6 TRBD1 TRBV5-6 NA 16 CASRLGQELYNSPLHF TGTGCCAGCAGACTCGGACAGGAACTATATAATTCACCCCTCCACTTT
TRBJ1-1 NA TRBV6-1 NA 14 CASSEVGGGAEAFF TGTGCCAGCAGTGAGGTTGGGGGGGGAGCTGAAGCTTTCTTT
TRBJ2-5 NA TRBV6-2/TRBV6-3 NA 15 CASSYILTIQETQYF TGTGCCAGCAGTTACATTTTGACTATTCAGGAGACCCAGTACTTC
TRBJ2-5 NA TRBV5-4 NA 13 CASSLDPSETQYF TGTGCCAGCAGCTTGGACCCCTCGGAGACCCAGTACTTC
TRBJ2-7 NA TRBV28 NA 14 CASSTSGLRYEQYF TGTGCCAGCAGTACCTCAGGGTTACGCTACGAGCAGTACTTC
TRBJ2-7 NA TRBV5-1 NA 16 CASSLGVAGEGYEQYF TGCGCCAGCAGCTTGGGTGTGGCAGGGGAGGGTTACGAGCAGTACTTC
TRBJ2-7 NA TRBV7-8 NA 16 CASSLARGGPSYEQYF TGTGCCAGCAGCTTAGCCCGGGGTGGACCTTCCTACGAGCAGTACTTC
TRBJ2-5 NA TRBV3-1/TRBV3-2 NA 17 CASSQGRRQRYQETQYF TGTGCCAGCAGCCAAGGTCGCAGGCAGCGGTACCAAGAGACCCAGTACTTC
TRBJ2-7 TRBD2 TRBV11-2 NA 15 CASSFWGTRVYEQYF TGTGCCAGCAGCTTCTGGGGGACTAGAGTTTACGAGCAGTACTTC
TRBJ2-5 NA TRBV6-5 NA 13 CASSWGFQETQYF TGTGCCAGCAGTTGGGGGTTCCAAGAGACCCAGTACTTC
TRBJ2-2 TRBD1 TRBV7-7 once 16 CASSPRDRGGTGELFF TGTGCCAGCAGCCCTCGGGACAGGGGCGGGACCGGGGAGCTGTTTTTT
TRBJ2-7 NA TRBV7-3 once 15 CASSEYTGKSYEQYF TGTGCCAGCAGCGAATATACAGGGAAGTCCTACGAGCAGTACTTC
TRBJ2-7 NA TRBV30 NA 15 CAWSHRIGVTYEQYF TGTGCCTGGAGTCACAGGATTGGAGTAACCTACGAGCAGTACTTC
TRBJ1-1 TRBD1 TRBV3-1/TRBV3-2 NA 16 CASRGTGGLGNTEAFF TGTGCCAGCAGGGGGACAGGGGGCTTGGGGAACACTGAAGCTTTCTTT
TRBJ1-1 NA TRBV28 NA 14 CASSLSTGSRGAFF TGTGCCAGCAGTTTATCGACCGGATCGAGGGGAGCTTTCTTT
TRBJ1-1 NA TRBV15 once 17 CATTSTRDGRMNTEAFF TGTGCCACCACCTCGACAAGGGACGGGAGGATGAACACTGAAGCTTTCTTT
TRBJ2-2 TRBD2 TRBV7-3 NA 18 CASSPDGLAGGHTGELFF TGTGCCAGCAGCCCCGATGGACTAGCGGGGGGGCACACCGGGGAGCTGTTTTTT
TRBJ1-3 NA TRBV5-6 NA 15 CASSLHPSGGNTIYF TGTGCCAGCAGCTTGCATCCTTCTGGGGGAAACACCATATATTTT
TRBJ1-2 NA TRBV19 NA 14 CASSIGHRDYGYTF TGTGCCAGTAGTATAGGACACCGGGACTATGGCTACACCTTC
TRBJ2-7 TRBD2 TRBV7-2 once 15 CASSLRGSGNYEQYF TGTGCCAGCAGCCTCCGAGGTAGCGGGAACTACGAGCAGTACTTC
TRBJ2-7 TRBD1 TRBV10-3 NA 14 CAIKMGQGAYEQYF TGTGCCATCAAGATGGGACAGGGGGCCTACGAGCAGTACTTC
TRBJ1-5 NA TRBV30 NA 13 CAYPRPGYQPQHF TGTGCCTACCCAAGGCCAGGGTATCAGCCCCAGCATTTT
TRBJ1-5 NA TRBV7-2 NA 17 CASSLALGRRGGQPQHF TGTGCCAGCAGCTTAGCGCTGGGGCGCAGGGGTGGGCAGCCCCAGCATTTT
TRBJ2-1 TRBD1 TRBV30 NA 13 CAWARQGLGEQFF TGTGCCTGGGCTCGACAGGGGCTAGGTGAGCAGTTCTTC
TRBJ2-1 NA TRBV6-5 few 14 CASSYSNPDNEQFF TGTGCCAGCAGTTACTCGAATCCAGACAATGAGCAGTTCTTC
TRBJ2-2 NA TRBV30 NA 13 CAWSVRSAGELFF TGTGCCTGGAGTGTACGCTCGGCCGGGGAGCTGTTTTTT
TRBJ1-2 TRBD1 TRBV10-1 NA 17 CASILDFRTGGWSGYTF TGCGCCAGCATCCTTGACTTTCGGACAGGGGGCTGGTCTGGCTACACCTTC
TRBJ2-2 NA TRBV5-1 NA 16 CASSGTGTANTGELFF TGCGCCAGCAGCGGAACCGGGACGGCGAACACCGGGGAGCTGTTTTTT
TRBJ1-2 TRBD1 TRBV2 once 15 CASTYGTGGNYGYTF TGTGCCAGCACTTACGGGACAGGGGGTAACTATGGCTACACCTTC
TRBJ1-4 NA TRBV6-5 NA 14 CASSYSNGNEKLFF TGTGCCAGCAGTTACTCGAACGGGAATGAAAAACTGTTTTTT
TRBJ1-3 NA TRBV6-5 NA 15 CASRKGTPSGNTIYF TGTGCCAGCAGAAAGGGTACCCCCTCTGGAAACACCATATATTTT
TRBJ2-2 NA TRBV21-1 NA 17 CASSKGHTNSNTGELFF TGTGCCAGCAGCAAAGGACACACGAATTCGAACACCGGGGAGCTGTTTTTT
TRBJ2-7 NA TRBV6-5 few 14 CASSYYWKANEQYF TGTGCCAGCAGTTACTACTGGAAGGCGAACGAGCAGTACTTC
TRBJ2-7 TRBD1 TRBV28 NA 15 CASSNKDREFYEQYF TGTGCCAGCAGCAACAAGGACAGGGAGTTCTACGAGCAGTACTTC
TRBJ1-2 NA TRBV19 NA 12 CASEGSNYGYTF TGTGCCAGTGAGGGTTCCAACTATGGCTACACCTTC
TRBJ1-5 NA TRBV2 NA 13 CATVNKGGQPQHF TGTGCCACGGTTAACAAAGGCGGGCAGCCCCAGCATTTT
TRBJ2-7 NA TRBV5-6 NA 11 CASSLTYEQYF TGTGCCAGCAGCCTGACCTACGAGCAGTACTTC
TRBJ1-6 NA TRBV28 NA 12 CASKSGDIALHF TGTGCCAGCAAATCCGGGGATATCGCCCTCCACTTT
TRBJ2-7 NA TRBV5-1 NA 15 CASRRAVVGSDEQYF TGCGCCAGCAGACGGGCGGTTGTTGGTTCTGACGAGCAGTACTTC
TRBJ2-7 TRBD2 TRBV25-1 NA 16 CASSETLTSGPYEQYF TGTGCCAGCAGTGAAACACTAACTAGCGGCCCCTACGAGCAGTACTTC
TRBJ2-6 TRBD1 TRBV19 NA 16 CASSRKGASGANVLTF TGTGCCAGTAGTAGGAAGGGGGCTAGTGGGGCCAACGTCCTGACTTTC
TRBJ1-4 TRBD1 TRBV7-8 NA 16 CASSFLRGLGKEKLFF TGTGCCAGCAGCTTTTTAAGGGGGCTGGGGAAAGAAAAACTGTTTTTT
TRBJ2-7 TRBD1 TRBV14 NA 17 CASSQAEISGQYHEQYF TGTGCCAGCAGCCAAGCGGAAATTTCGGGACAGTACCACGAGCAGTACTTC
TRBJ2-2 TRBD1 TRBV5-4 NA 15 CASSPGQLGTGELFF TGTGCCAGCAGCCCGGGACAGCTCGGAACCGGGGAGCTGTTTTTT
TRBJ2-2 TRBD2 TRBV7-2 once 15 CASSLQLAGTGELFF TGTGCCAGCAGCTTGCAACTAGCGGGCACCGGGGAGCTGTTTTTT
TRBJ2-3 NA TRBV4-2 NA 14 CASSQGDRTDTQYF TGTGCCAGCAGCCAAGGCGACCGCACAGATACGCAGTATTTT
TRBJ1-3 TRBD1 TRBV11-3 NA 14 CASSLEGTANTIYF TGTGCCAGCAGCTTAGAAGGGACAGCGAACACCATATATTTT
TRBJ2-7 NA TRBV7-2 NA 14 CASSLGQSAYEQYF TGTGCCAGCAGCTTAGGCCAGTCCGCCTACGAGCAGTACTTC
TRBJ2-1 TRBD2 TRBV4-2 NA 14 CASSHEVRGDEQFF TGTGCCAGCAGCCACGAAGTCCGGGGGGATGAGCAGTTCTTC
TRBJ1-1 TRBD1 TRBV18 NA 15 CASSPLAGGDTEAFF TGTGCCAGCTCACCACTAGCAGGGGGGGACACTGAAGCTTTCTTT
TRBJ2-4 NA TRBV19 NA 15 CASSDTGPGRNIQYF TGTGCCAGCTCTGACACCGGGCCGGGAAGAAACATTCAGTACTTC
TRBJ1-5 NA TRBV2 few 14 CASSGDTGNQPQHF TGTGCCAGCAGTGGGGATACAGGGAATCAGCCCCAGCATTTT
TRBJ1-6 TRBD1 TRBV9 few 14 CASSVGQTNSPLHF TGTGCCAGCAGCGTGGGACAGACAAATTCACCCCTCCACTTT